These 23 T cell receptor beta chains share one sample of origin, sequenced in a study of blood T cell repertoires in COVID-19. Repertoires were generated with immunoSEQ multiplex PCR, while TCRdb's copy carries only in-frame clones and drops some. The table lists around 230,000 clones, approximately 83% of them singletons. Sequencing input: PBMCs or T cells enriched from blood (not recorded which). The source of these receptors is a middle-aged woman with acute COVID-19.

The chain recombines TRBV9 with TRBJ1-4; D gene uncertain. CDR3 length: 16 residues. Looked up from germline, CDR1 is SGDLS and CDR2 is YYNGEE. The V end lost 4 bases, the J end lost 6 bases, and 19 bases lay between the germline ends. The CDR3 DNA is TGTGCCAGCAGCTCCACCCCTTTGGTGGAGGATGAAAAACTGTTTTTT. Protein product: CASSSTPLVEDEKLFF.

The chain has TRBV7-9 and TRBJ1-4; weak D call: TRBD1 (6 bases). Germline V gene data show CDR1 as SEHNR and CDR2 as FQNEAQ (reference sequence). Between the trimmed V and J ends, which lost 5 bases and 8 bases, there was a span of 12 bases. This CDR3 contains 13 residues. Here the CDR3 reads CASSSQGIEKLFF. DNA of the CDR3: TGTGCCAGCAGCAGCCAGGGGATCGAAAAACTGTTTTTT.

For the CDR3, the DNA is TGTGCCAGCAGCTCATCGGGACAGGGGGCGGGTGAAAAACTGTTTTTT. Its protein is CASSSSGQGAGEKLFF. The chain uses TRBV13 and TRBJ1-4, with 12 positions matching TRBD1. Germline V gene data show CDR1 as PRHDT and CDR2 as FYEKMQ (reference sequence). The CDR3 covers 16 residues. The V segment lost 4 bases and the J segment 7 bases; nucleotides outside the gene matches: 7. Supplemented by reference TRBV13 and TRBJ1-4, the full variable domain reads AAGVIQSPRHLIKEKRETATLKCYPIPRHDTVYWYQQGPGQDPQFLISFYEKMQSDKGSIPDRFSAQQFSDYHSELNMSSLELGDSALYFCASSSSGQGAGEKLFFGSGTQLSVL.

The chain links TRBV7-9 to TRBJ2-3; TRBD2 matches at 8 bases. V shed 6 bases and J 4 bases; nucleotides not matched to a gene: 6. The CDR3 loop spans 14 amino acids. Germline loops: CDR1 SEHNR, CDR2 FQNEAQ (reference sequence). The CDR3 region is CASRTSENSDTQYF. Written as DNA, the CDR3 is TGTGCCAGCAGGACTAGCGAGAATTCAGATACGCAGTATTTT. Full variable domain (outside the CDR3, taken from reference TRBV7-9 and TRBJ2-3): DTGVSQNPRHKITKRGQNVTFRCDPISEHNRLYWYRQTLGQGPEFLTYFQNEAQLEKSRLLSDRFSAERPKGSFSTLEIQRTEQGDSAMYLCASRTSENSDTQYFGPGTRLTVL.

The J gene is TRBJ1-1, the V gene TRBV14; TRBD1 matches at 8 bases. Germline V gene sequence: CDR1 SGHDN, CDR2 FVKESK. This CDR3 is 12 amino acids long. Losses at the gene ends were 8 bases for V and 3 bases for J; bases not matched to a gene: 2. CDR3 sequence reads: CASGQGYTEAFF. DNA for the CDR3: TGTGCCAGCGGACAGGGCTACACTGAAGCTTTCTTT.

This clone has ten or more counts. This chain links TRBV27 with TRBJ1-6; D is undetermined. CDR1 and CDR2 (germline): MNHEY, SMNVEV (reference sequence). Trimming left V 3 bases short and J 9 bases short, with 18 bases between. The CDR3 is 16 amino acids. The CDR3 DNA is TGTGCCAGCAGTTTCGTAACCTTTGGTCGGGGTTCACCCCTCCACTTT. This codes for CASSFVTFGRGSPLHF.

This rearrangement joins TRBV3-1 (or the pseudogene TRBV3-2) to TRBJ1-4; 7 positions match TRBD1. Germline lookup yields CDR1 LGHDT and CDR2 YNNKEL (reference sequence). The J segment lost 5 bases and the V segment lost 5 bases, leaving 8 bases of the junction unmatched. The CDR3 covers 15 residues. CDR3 in DNA: TGTGCCAGCAGCACCCGACAGGGACGAAATGAAAAACTGTTTTTT. This translates into CASSTRQGRNEKLFF.

The rearrangement uses TRBV3-1 (or the pseudogene TRBV3-2) and TRBJ2-7, with TRBD2 matching 9 bases. Germline CDR1 and CDR2: LGHDT and YNNKEL (reference sequence). With V trimmed by 1 base and J by 4 bases, 8 bases remained unmatched. CDR3 length equals 16 residues. CDR3 coding DNA: TGTGCCAGCAGCCAAGGGTTAATAGCGGGAGCATACGAGCAGTACTTC. This codes for CASSQGLIAGAYEQYF.

The gene calls are TRBV13 and TRBJ1-1; D is possibly TRBD1 (6 bases). Germline values: CDR1 PRHDT, CDR2 FYEKMQ (reference sequence). The CDR3 spans 17 residues. V was clipped by 5 bases and J by 1 base, with 20 bases between them. The CDR3 nucleotides are TGTGCCAGCAGCGATCCTACTAAGCAGGGGAGGAACACTGAAGCTTTCTTT. Encoded protein: CASSDPTKQGRNTEAFF.

Concerning this clone: In the same sample, other DNA sequences code for this CDR3. V and J are TRBV7-9 and TRBJ2-7; D not certain. CDR3 length: 11 residues. From germline, CDR1 is SEHNR and CDR2 FQNEAQ (reference sequence). V lost 4 bases to trimming and J lost 5 bases, with 6 bases between them. In DNA form, the CDR3 reads TGTGCCAGCAGCTCTAGAGACGAGCAGTACTTC. Protein: CASSSRDEQYF. Using reference TRBV7-9 and TRBJ2-7 for the parts outside the CDR3, the full variable domain is DTGVSQNPRHKITKRGQNVTFRCDPISEHNRLYWYRQTLGQGPEFLTYFQNEAQLEKSRLLSDRFSAERPKGSFSTLEIQRTEQGDSAMYLCASSSRDEQYFGPGTRLTVT.

This sequence joins TRBV5-1 and TRBJ2-7, with 7 bases matching TRBD1. The length of the CDR3 is 13 residues. V lost 4 bases, J lost 4 bases, and 5 bases stayed unmatched. In germline, CDR1 is SGHRS, CDR2 YFSETQ. The CDR3, as DNA: TGCGCCAGCAGCCTGCCAGGGGGATACGAGCAGTACTTC. Translation: CASSLPGGYEQYF.

The CDR3 spells CASSLVLNTYEQYF. The CDR3 coding sequence is TGCGCCAGCAGCTTGGTTCTAAATACCTACGAGCAGTACTTC. The chain has TRBV5-1 and TRBJ2-7; D gene ambiguous. Trimming left V 0 bases short and J 2 bases short, with 9 bases between. Germline V gene sequence: CDR1 SGHRS, CDR2 YFSETQ. CDR3 length equals 14 residues.

The chain joins TRBV19 to TRBJ2-3, with TRBD2 identical over 10 bases. The V segment lost 4 bases and the J segment 5 bases; nucleotides outside the gene matches: 3. Per germline, CDR1 LNHDA and CDR2 SQIVND (reference sequence). The CDR3 length is 14 residues. The CDR3 sequence is CASSTRLAGDTQYF. DNA for the CDR3: TGTGCCAGTAGTACCCGACTAGCGGGAGATACGCAGTATTTT.

V gene TRBV25-1 combines with J gene TRBJ2-2; unclear D gene. V was pared by 3 bases and J by 3 bases, with 8 bases between. The CDR3 spans 14 residues. The germline gives CDR1 MGHDK, CDR2 SYGVNS. Here the CDR3 DNA reads TGTGCCAGCAGTGACCCAGGTTACACCGGGGAGCTGTTTTTT. Its protein is CASSDPGYTGELFF.

The CDR3 sequence: CAISPTGNYGYTF. The CDR3 nucleotides are TGTGCCATCAGCCCGACAGGGAACTATGGCTACACCTTC. The rearrangement links TRBV10-3 to TRBJ1-2; TRBD1 aligns across 7 bases. In germline, CDR1 is ENHRY, CDR2 SYGVKD. Germline trimming cut 6 bases from V and 2 bases from J; bases unmatched to any gene: 3. The CDR3 extends over 13 amino acids.

The CDR3: CASSPGNTNEKLFF. DNA of the CDR3: TGTGCCAGCAGCCCAGGGAACACTAATGAAAAACTGTTTTTT. The chain recombines TRBV9 with TRBJ1-4; D is possibly TRBD1 (5 bases). There are 14 residues in the CDR3. Germline V gene sequence: CDR1 SGDLS, CDR2 YYNGEE. The V end was cut by 4 bases, the J end by 2 bases, with 9 bases between.

This clone was observed a handful of times. The CDR3 DNA is TGCGCCAGCAGCTGGACAGGGGGCCTCGGGGAGCTGTTTTTT. This codes for CASSWTGGLGELFF. The chain carries TRBV5-1 and TRBJ2-2; 11 bases are a match to TRBD1. The CDR3 loop spans 14 amino acids. Germline V gene lookup returns CDR1 SGHRS and CDR2 YFSETQ. With V trimmed by 3 bases and J by 7 bases, 2 bases remained unmatched. The full variable domain, completed using reference TRBV5-1 and TRBJ2-2, is KAGVTQTPRYLIKTRGQQVTLSCSPISGHRSVSWYQQTPGQGLQFLFEYFSETQRNKGNFPGRFSGRQFSNSRSEMNVSTLELGDSALYLCASSWTGGLGELFFGEGSRLTVL.

The V and J genes are TRBV10-3 and TRBJ2-1; 14 bases agree with TRBD2. Germline V gene sequence: CDR1 ENHRY, CDR2 SYGVKD. The CDR3 has 17 amino acids. V gave up 6 bases and J gave up 0 bases; unmatched junction bases: 4. CDR3 sequence reads: CAIRTGTSGSSYNEQFF. The CDR3 DNA sequence: TGTGCCATCAGGACCGGGACTAGCGGGAGCTCCTACAATGAGCAGTTCTTC.

This clone was counted a single time. The rearrangement links TRBV13 to TRBJ2-3; 11 bases fit TRBD2. V lost 5 bases and J lost 3; bases outside the gene matches: 4. CDR1 is PRHDT and CDR2 is FYEKMQ in the germline V gene (reference sequence). The CDR3 is 15 residues long. The CDR3 region has the DNA TGTGCCAGCAGCCCAGGGACTAGCGGTACAGATACGCAGTATTTT. Translation gives CASSPGTSGTDTQYF.

The J gene is TRBJ1-1, the V gene TRBV27; 8 positions agree with TRBD1. The CDR3 consists of 14 residues. V dropped 8 bases and J dropped 1; count of bases not matched to a gene: 6. Germline V gene sequence: CDR1 MNHEY, CDR2 SMNVEV (reference sequence). DNA of the CDR3: TGTGCCAGCCATCGGACAGGGCCGAACACTGAAGCTTTCTTT. This translates into CASHRTGPNTEAFF.

This chain joins TRBV29-1 and TRBJ1-4, with 9 nucleotides matching TRBD1. The CDR3 extends over 15 amino acids. Germline V gives CDR1 SQVTM, CDR2 ANQGSEA. The junction had 5 bases not matched to a gene; V was cut back by 2 bases and J by 4 bases. The CDR3 region is CSVETRGQGNEKLFF. CDR3 DNA: TGCAGCGTTGAAACTCGGGGACAGGGTAATGAAAAACTGTTTTTT.

V and J are TRBV11-3 and TRBJ2-2; 7 bases are a match to TRBD1. CDR3 length: 20 residues. The V gene end was trimmed by 5 bases and the J gene end by 5 bases; junction bases not matched to a gene: 23. CDR1 is SGHNT and CDR2 is YENEEA in the germline V gene. As DNA, the CDR3 is TGTGCCAGCAGCACGACAGGGTCCTTCTCGAGAGGGCCTAATACCGGGGAGCTGTTTTTT. Protein sequence: CASSTTGSFSRGPNTGELFF.

This chain connects TRBV27 to TRBJ1-1; D unclear. Trimming removed 1 base from V and 7 bases from J, with 10 bases in between. Germline V gives CDR1 MNHEY, CDR2 SMNVEV (reference sequence). The CDR3 is 13 residues long. CDR3 loop: CASSLFIGGEAFF. As DNA, the CDR3 is TGTGCCAGCAGTTTATTCATTGGAGGTGAAGCTTTCTTT.